The 16 T cell receptor beta chains in this list originate from one sample, sequenced in a study of blood T cells in healthy people across ages. A second PCR, run for about 6 to 12 cycles, used a sample-barcoded 5' primer plus a J-beta primer mix. TCRdb reprocessed the 5' RACE reads via MiXCR and lists one record per CDR3 protein. The table has around 1.5 million distinct CDR3 sequences, 34% seen once; the top ten hold about 10%. Sequencing was performed on blood. The source is a woman aged 30 to 39 in good health.

This clonotype was counted a few times. The chain employs TRBV6-2 or TRBV6-3 and TRBJ2-1; D gene uncertain. The CDR3 runs 16 residues. The V end lost 3 bases, the J end lost 5 bases, and 17 bases lay between the germline ends. Germline V gene data show CDR1 as MNHEY and CDR2 as SVGEGT. CDR3 residues: CASSYLRRPPNNEQFF. The CDR3 coding sequence is TGTGCCAGCAGTTATCTCCGCAGGCCACCCAACAATGAGCAGTTCTTC.

The chain combines TRBV25-1 with TRBJ2-7; the D is unclear. Germline assignment: CDR1 MGHDK and CDR2 SYGVNS. This CDR3 is built from 13 residues. V lost 3 bases, J lost 2 bases, and 8 bases lay in between. CDR3 sequence reads: CASSDTSTYEQYF. The CDR3 coding sequence is TGTGCCAGCAGTGATACCAGCACCTACGAGCAGTACTTC.

This chain joins TRBV9 and TRBJ2-5, with 7 bases that match TRBD2. Germline CDR1 is SGDLS and CDR2 is YYNGEE. Germline trimming cut 3 bases from V and 0 bases from J; bases unmatched to any gene: 11. The CDR3 loop spans 17 amino acids. CDR3 nucleotide sequence: TGTGCCAGCAGCGCAACCGGGACTATGATCGACCAAGAGACCCAGTACTTC. It specifies CASSATGTMIDQETQYF.

This clonotype was observed a handful of times. The V gene is TRBV29-1, the J gene TRBJ2-7; 10 bases are a match to TRBD1. Germline-derived CDR1 and CDR2 are SQVTM and ANQGSEA. The CDR3 is 14 amino acids. V lost 6 bases, J lost 4 bases, and 9 bases stayed unmatched. The CDR3 DNA reads TGCAGCGTAACCCCGGGACAGGGGAATTACGAGCAGTACTTC. As protein: CSVTPGQGNYEQYF.

To note about this clonotype: One junction end disagrees with the germline gene, perhaps due to a read error. J is TRBJ2-3 and V is TRBV4-1; TRBD2 is a possible D gene (5 bases). The CDR3 consists of 17 residues. Germline loops: CDR1 MGHRA, CDR2 YSYEKL. The CDR3 reads CASSQASRGSVTDMQYF. The CDR3 DNA reads TGCGCCAGCAGCCAAGCAAGTCGGGGATCTGTCACAGATATGCAGTATTTT.

The chain is built from TRBV5-6 and TRBJ2-3, with a tentative D call TRBD2 (5 bases). CDR3 length equals 14 residues. Germline-derived CDR1 and CDR2 are SGHDT and YYEEEE. V lost 2 bases and J 6 bases, leaving 13 bases between the germline ends. CDR3 amino acids: CASSFVDRGDTQYF. Written as DNA, the CDR3 is TGTGCCAGCAGCTTTGTGGACCGCGGGGATACGCAGTATTTT. The entire variable domain, with the rest obtained from reference TRBV5-6 and TRBJ2-3, is as follows: DAGVTQSPTHLIKTRGQQVTLRCSPKSGHDTVSWYQQALGQGPQFIFQYYEEEERQRGNFPDRFSGHQFPNYSSELNVNALLLGDSALYLCASSFVDRGDTQYFGPGTRLTVL.

This sequence joins TRBV20-1 and TRBJ2-1; tentative D call: TRBD1 (5 bases). The germline gives CDR1 DFQATT, CDR2 SNEGSKA (reference sequence). The length of the CDR3 is 15 residues. The V end was cut by 0 bases, the J end by 2 bases, with 11 bases between. CDR3: CSARDGQGAYNEQFF. CDR3 sequence (DNA): TGCAGTGCTAGAGATGGGCAAGGGGCCTACAATGAGCAGTTCTTC.

This rearrangement joins TRBV20-1 to TRBJ2-3; 11 bases fit TRBD2. Germline-derived CDR1 and CDR2 are DFQATT and SNEGSKA (reference sequence). The CDR3 is 15 amino acids. V was clipped by 6 bases and J by 3 bases; unmatched bases: 8. CDR3 in amino acids: CSARTIAGGTDTQYF. As DNA, the CDR3 is TGCAGTGCGAGAACCATAGCGGGGGGGACAGATACGCAGTATTTT.

In its sample, this clonotype was seen a few times. V is TRBV20-1 and J is TRBJ2-3, with D possibly TRBD2 on 5 matching bases. The V gene's germline CDR1 is DFQATT and CDR2 SNEGSKA (reference sequence). Deletions cut 6 bases from V and 7 bases from J, with 17 bases between. The CDR3 has 13 residues. The CDR3 is CSATGGRLYTQYF. The CDR3 DNA reads TGCAGTGCCACTGGCGGACGACTATATACGCAGTATTTT.

The V and J genes are TRBV6-1 and TRBJ2-7; D is possibly TRBD1 or TRBD2 (5 bases each). V was shortened by 5 bases and J by 4 bases, with 15 bases between the two germline ends. Germline CDR1 reads MNHNS; CDR2 reads SASEGT. This CDR3 spans 14 amino acids. Written as DNA, the CDR3 is TGTGCCAGCAGTACCGGGACCAAACGATACGAGCAGTACTTC. It encodes CASSTGTKRYEQYF.

The chain carries TRBV11-1 and TRBJ2-6; 10 bases map to TRBD1. Germline V gene lookup returns CDR1 SGHAT and CDR2 FQDESV (reference sequence). Trimming at V came to 5 bases and at J to 4 bases, leaving 14 bases not matched to a gene. The CDR3 is made up of 19 amino acids. In DNA form, the CDR3 reads TGTGCCAGCAGCGCAACCGGGACAGGGGCCCTGCGGGGGGCCAACGTCCTGACTTTC. Translating gives CASSATGTGALRGANVLTF.

This clonotype occurred once. The V and J genes are TRBV6-1 and TRBJ2-3; 8 bases are a match to TRBD2. The junction had 9 bases not matched to a gene; V was cut back by 7 bases and J by 3 bases. Germline lookup yields CDR1 MNHNS and CDR2 SASEGT. The CDR3 runs 15 residues. The CDR3 loop reads CASNEGLGRTDTQYF. CDR3 in DNA: TGTGCCAGCAATGAGGGACTAGGTAGGACAGATACGCAGTATTTT.

As for this clonotype: This may stem from a read error, because a much larger clone lies one nucleotide away. The rearrangement joins TRBV12-3 or TRBV12-4 to TRBJ2-5; either TRBD1 or TRBD2 may supply D (5 bases each). Trimming shortened V by 5 bases and J by 11 bases, and 27 bases separated the two germline ends. CDR3 size: 16 residues. The CDR3 DNA follows: TGTGCCAGCAGTCCCAACAACCCGGGACCGAACTACGGGCAGTACTTC. Translation: CASSPNNPGPNYGQYF.

The rearrangement joins TRBV4-2 to TRBJ2-3, with 13 bases matching TRBD2. The germline CDR1 and CDR2 sequences are LGHNA and YNFKEQ. V was pared by 2 bases and J by 4 bases, with 3 bases of the junction left unmatched. The CDR3 length is 16 residues. CDR3 protein: CASSQTTSGGADTQYF. DNA for the CDR3: TGTGCCAGCAGCCAAACTACTAGCGGGGGGGCAGATACGCAGTATTTT.

The CDR3, as DNA: TGCAGTGCTAGTAACGACGAGCAGTACTTC. Translation gives CSASNDEQYF. The chain is built from TRBV20-1 and TRBJ2-7; D not resolved. Germline V lookup: CDR1 DFQATT, CDR2 SNEGSKA (reference sequence). Trimming took 3 bases from V and 5 from J, leaving 5 bases between them. The CDR3 is made up of 10 amino acids.

This clonotype was counted a few times. The chain combines TRBV5-1 with TRBJ1-4; 9 nucleotides match TRBD1. J gave up 4 bases and V 4 bases, and 2 bases lay outside the gene matches. Germline CDR1 SGHRS, CDR2 YFSETQ. There are 14 residues in the CDR3. CDR3 coding DNA: TGCGCCAGCAGCGGGACAGGGAGTAATGAAAAACTGTTTTTT. The encoded protein is CASSGTGSNEKLFF.